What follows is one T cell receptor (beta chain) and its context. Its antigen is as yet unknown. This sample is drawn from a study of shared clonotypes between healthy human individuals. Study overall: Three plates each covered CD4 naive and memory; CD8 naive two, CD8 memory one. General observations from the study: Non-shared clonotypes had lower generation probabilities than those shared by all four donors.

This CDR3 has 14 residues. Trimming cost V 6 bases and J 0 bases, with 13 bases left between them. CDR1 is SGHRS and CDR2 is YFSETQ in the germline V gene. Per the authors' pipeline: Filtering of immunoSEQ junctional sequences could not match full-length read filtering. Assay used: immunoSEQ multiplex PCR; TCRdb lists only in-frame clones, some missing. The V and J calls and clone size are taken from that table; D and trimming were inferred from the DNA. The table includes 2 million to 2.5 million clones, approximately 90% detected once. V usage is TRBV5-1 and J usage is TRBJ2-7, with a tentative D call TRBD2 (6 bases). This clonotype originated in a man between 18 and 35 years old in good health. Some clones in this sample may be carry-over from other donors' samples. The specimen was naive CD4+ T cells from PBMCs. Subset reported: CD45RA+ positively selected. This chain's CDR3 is CASTAGGSSYEQYF. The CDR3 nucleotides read TGCGCCAGCACCGCTGGGGGGAGCTCCTACGAGCAGTACTTC.